The clone carrying this T cell receptor beta chain has only one observation. Its antigen is currently unknown. The data derive from a study of shared clonotypes between healthy human individuals. Whole-study context: Three plates each covered CD4 naive and memory; CD8 naive two, CD8 memory one.

The authors distributed each subset's genomic DNA evenly over several immunoSEQ plates. Sequenced by immunoSEQ multiplex PCR; TCRdb stores in-frame clones only, minus some. This sample yields 2 million to 2.5 million clones, of which approximately 90% are seen a single time; approximately 0.4% belongs to the top ten. Germline lookup yields CDR1 LNHNV and CDR2 YYDKDF (reference sequence). The CDR3 has 14 residues. V lost 3 bases and J lost 7, with 13 bases in between. Notes on the study in general: Naive CD4 clonotype sharing across several donors was 4.5% to 6%.

Sequenced material: naive CD4+ T cells from PBMCs. Subset noted: CD45RA+ positively selected. The gene calls are TRBV15 and TRBJ1-5; possibly TRBD1 for D (6 bases). The sequence derives from a man aged 18-30 years in good health. Some clones in this sample may be carry-over from other donors' samples. CDR3: CATSRGAGGQPQHF. For the CDR3, the DNA is TGTGCCACCAGCAGGGGGGCAGGAGGCCAGCCCCAGCATTTT.